This TCR beta chain is from a study of blood T cell repertoires in COVID-19. The overall study: T cells, B-cell-depleted T cells, or PBMCs provided the cDNA or gDNA that served as material.

V lost 4 bases and J lost 2, with 10 bases in between. Germline lookup yields CDR1 SQVTM and CDR2 ANQGSEA. The CDR3 extends over 13 amino acids. Per the original data handling: Reference gene primer amplification gave estimated nucleated cell counts. Only in-frame clones appear in the TCRdb table, and some are missing; sequencing was by immunoSEQ multiplex PCR. V and J calls and clone size follow that table, whereas D and trimming were derived from the DNA. The sample lists more than 85,000 clones; over 65% were seen once. The TCR comes from a woman aged 60-75 years with acute or convalescent COVID-19. The rearrangement links TRBV29-1 to TRBJ2-3; D gene unclear. What was sequenced was peripheral blood. DNA for the CDR3: TGCAGCGTTGCCCGAGAGTACACAGATACGCAGTATTTT. As protein: CSVAREYTDTQYF.